Listed below are T cell receptor beta chains from one sample, sequenced in a study of T cells in Graves' hyperthyroidism and ophthalmopathy. TCRdb reprocessed the multiplex PCR reads via MiXCR and lists one record per CDR3 protein. The sample lists 550,000 to 700,000 distinct CDR3 sequences; 46% were seen once. Sequencing was performed on peripheral blood or thyroid tissue (not recorded which). Receptor source: an adult woman with Graves' disease, either hyperthyroidism or ophthalmopathy (not recorded which). CDR3s include the opening cysteine and the closing phenylalanine or tryptophan. A D gene is named only where the DNA matches it firmly. Size tells how often a clone was seen (once, few, many) or the class of an expanded clone, and some rows leave it out.

>TRBV18|TRBJ1-6|few|TRBD1
CASSPPGQGRNSPLHF
TGTGCCAGCTCACCACCGGGACAGGGTCGAAATTCACCCCTCCACTTT
>TRBV27|TRBJ2-5|many|TRBD2
CASSLLAGTETQYF
TGTGCCAGCAGTCTTCTAGCGGGAACGGAGACCCAGTACTTC
>TRBV20-1|TRBJ2-6|many|NA
CSAIDGHSSGANVLTF
TGCAGTGCTATTGACGGCCACAGCTCTGGGGCCAACGTCCTGACTTTC
>TRBV29-1|TRBJ2-5|NA|TRBD2
CSVAGGASQEETQYF
TGCAGCGTTGCCGGGGGGGCTAGCCAAGAAGAGACCCAGTACTTC
>TRBV6-2/TRBV6-3|TRBJ2-7|many|NA
CASRPVREQYF
TGTGCCTCCAGACCCGTCCGGGAGCAGTACTTC
>TRBV11-1|TRBJ1-2|NA|NA
CASSRGRDETKDYGYTF
TGTGCCAGCAGCCGGGGCAGGGATGAAACGAAAGACTATGGCTACACCTTC
>TRBV15|TRBJ2-2|many|NA
CATSRSRGSNTGELFF
TGTGCCACCAGCAGATCTAGGGGCTCGAACACCGGGGAGCTGTTTTTT
>TRBV6-1|TRBJ1-2|many|NA
CASSEDGLYGYTF
TGTGCCAGCAGCGAGGACGGACTCTATGGCTACACCTTC
>TRBV5-1|TRBJ2-3|NA|NA
CASSFGGKSTDTQYF
TGCGCCAGCAGCTTCGGCGGAAAAAGCACAGATACGCAGTATTTT
>TRBV24-1|TRBJ1-2|few|NA
CATSEAGVGGNTF
TGTGCCACCAGTGAAGCAGGGGTAGGTGGAAACACCTTC
>TRBV20-1|TRBJ1-5|few|TRBD1
CSARGQLRNQPQHF
TGCAGTGCTAGGGGACAGCTACGCAATCAGCCCCAGCATTTT
>TRBV19|TRBJ2-7|many|NA
CASSYGRSYEQYF
TGTGCCAGTAGTTACGGCAGGTCCTACGAGCAGTACTTC
>TRBV14|TRBJ2-5|many|NA
CASSQDFGQPQETQYF
TGTGCCAGCAGCCAAGATTTCGGCCAGCCGCAAGAGACCCAGTACTTC
>TRBV7-2|TRBJ1-2|many|NA
CASSLAGIPTANYGYTF
TGTGCCAGCAGCTTAGCGGGGATCCCCACAGCTAACTATGGCTACACCTTC
>TRBV4-2|TRBJ2-2|NA|NA
CASSHLGLGGGPGELFF
TGTGCCAGCAGCCACCTAGGACTAGGGGGAGGACCCGGGGAGCTGTTTTTT
>TRBV6-5|TRBJ1-2|NA|NA
CASSYGWDGYTF
TGTGCCAGCAGTTACGGTTGGGATGGCTACACCTTC
>TRBV20-1|TRBJ2-5|many|TRBD1
CSARSSGTGGKETQYF
TGCAGTGCTAGAAGCTCCGGGACAGGGGGGAAAGAGACCCAGTACTTC
>TRBV30|TRBJ1-1|NA|NA
CAWDPTGITEAFF
TGTGCCTGGGACCCCACAGGAATCACTGAAGCTTTCTTT
>TRBV6-5|TRBJ2-7|many|TRBD2
CASSMWTSSYEQYF
TGTGCCAGCAGTATGTGGACTAGCAGCTACGAGCAGTACTTC
>TRBV7-2|TRBJ2-2|once|NA
CASTLPPGQSTGELFF
TGTGCCAGCACCCTTCCCCCAGGACAGAGCACCGGGGAGCTGTTTTTT
>TRBV9|TRBJ1-5|many|NA
CASSVGLGETDQPQHF
TGTGCCAGCAGCGTAGGCCTCGGGGAAACTGATCAGCCCCAGCATTTT
>TRBV11-2|TRBJ1-2|few|NA
CASSLAHRQGSNGYTF
TGTGCCAGCAGCTTAGCCCATCGGCAGGGTAGTAATGGCTACACCTTC
>TRBV19|TRBJ1-6|NA|TRBD1
CASSTRDRIRDNSPLHF
TGTGCCAGTAGCACGCGGGACAGGATCCGAGATAATTCACCCCTCCACTTT
>TRBV19|TRBJ2-5|many|TRBD2
CASSSGLAVQYF
TGTGCCAGTAGTTCCGGACTAGCGGTCCAGTACTTC
>TRBV7-2|TRBJ2-5|NA|NA
CASSLDNVQETQYF
TGTGCCAGCAGCTTAGATAACGTTCAAGAGACCCAGTACTTC
>TRBV15|TRBJ2-7|many|NA
CATSMQGLDEQYF
TGTGCCACCAGCATGCAGGGCCTGGACGAGCAGTACTTC
>TRBV20-1|TRBJ2-7|once|NA
CSAEAGTRYEQYF
TGCAGTGCAGAAGCGGGGACACGCTACGAGCAGTACTTC
>TRBV4-1|TRBJ2-2|NA|NA
CASSQSGGITGELFF
TGCGCCAGCAGCCAATCCGGGGGCATCACCGGGGAGCTGTTTTTT
>TRBV7-2|TRBJ2-7|many|TRBD2
CASSFTRLAASFYEQYF
TGTGCCAGCAGCTTTACCAGACTAGCAGCCTCTTTCTACGAGCAGTACTTC
>TRBV20-1|TRBJ2-5|many|TRBD2
CSARPSGSRETQYF
TGCAGTGCTAGACCCAGCGGGAGCCGGGAGACCCAGTACTTC
>TRBV5-5|TRBJ2-2|many|NA
CASSLEGWVTGELFF
TGTGCCAGCAGCTTGGAGGGATGGGTCACCGGGGAGCTGTTTTTT
>TRBV19|TRBJ2-7|few|NA
CASSRQALGYEQYF
TGTGCCAGTAGTCGACAGGCGTTGGGATACGAGCAGTACTTC
>TRBV15|TRBJ1-5|NA|NA
CATSEGGINQPQHF
TGTGCCACCAGCGAGGGGGGAATCAATCAGCCCCAGCATTTT
>TRBV29-1|TRBJ1-3|many|NA
CSVEGRGRYAGNTIYF
TGCAGCGTTGAAGGAAGAGGGCGGTATGCTGGAAACACCATATATTTT
>TRBV7-9|TRBJ1-4|many|NA
CASSKREKLFF
TGTGCCAGCAGCAAAAGGGAAAAACTGTTTTTT
>TRBV6-1|TRBJ2-5|many|TRBD1
CASRTGIRETQYF
TGTGCCAGCAGGACAGGGATAAGGGAGACCCAGTACTTC
>TRBV6-5|TRBJ2-2|many|TRBD2
CASSYNRLAGEVGELFF
TGTGCCAGCAGTTACAACCGACTAGCGGGAGAGGTCGGGGAGCTGTTTTTT
>TRBV7-6|TRBJ1-1|NA|NA
CASSMDKNTEAFF
TGTGCCAGCAGCATGGACAAGAACACTGAAGCTTTCTTT
>TRBV15|TRBJ1-4|many|NA
CATQRGGAGNEKLFF
TGTGCCACCCAGAGGGGAGGGGCTGGTAATGAAAAACTGTTTTTT
>TRBV5-1|TRBJ2-7|many|TRBD1
CASSPGQGLDEQYF
TGCGCCAGCAGCCCCGGACAGGGTTTGGACGAGCAGTACTTC
>TRBV20-1|TRBJ2-5|few|NA
CSALRTEETQYF
TGCAGTGCTCTCCGGACAGAAGAGACCCAGTACTTC
>TRBV4-2|TRBJ2-7|many|NA
CATSQAEGLPYEQYF
TGTGCCACCTCTCAGGCGGAGGGCCTACCCTACGAGCAGTACTTC
>TRBV29-1|TRBJ2-7|NA|TRBD1
CSVRPPGQGYEQYF
TGCAGCGTGAGACCCCCGGGACAGGGCTACGAGCAGTACTTC
>TRBV5-1|TRBJ2-7|NA|TRBD2
CASSSRLAGMNEQYF
TGCGCCAGCAGCTCCCGACTAGCGGGAATGAACGAGCAGTACTTC